This TCR beta chain was recovered during a study of blood T cell repertoires in COVID-19. Study-wide background: Sites in the United States, Italy and Spain provided acute and convalescent COVID-19 samples. The cDNA or gDNA used as material had been derived from T cells, B-cell-depleted T cells, or PBMCs.

Sequenced by immunoSEQ multiplex PCR; TCRdb stores in-frame clones only, minus some. This sample has about 42,000 clones, with around 80% found just once. This clonotype originated in a human donor in a cohort sampled during active COVID-19. Source material: peripheral blood.

The CDR3 nucleotides read TGTGCCAGCAGTTCCAGGACGGGCGGGGGAAGAGATACGCAGTATTTT. It yields the protein CASSSRTGGGRDTQYF. The chain joins TRBV6-6 to TRBJ2-3, with 7 bases that match TRBD2. Germline V lookup: CDR1 MNHNY, CDR2 SVGAGI (reference sequence). The CDR3 contains 16 residues. The trim removed 4 bases at V and 5 bases at J, leaving 12 bases unmatched.